What follows describes a single TCR beta chain. Repertoires were generated with immunoSEQ multiplex PCR, while TCRdb's copy carries only in-frame clones and drops some. The sample yields about 360,000 clones, around 87% seen once. The data are from a study of blood T cell repertoires in COVID-19. In the study overall: Acute-phase and convalescent COVID-19 samples originated in the United States, Italy and Spain. Nucleic acid was either cDNA or gDNA, and it came from T cells, B-cell-depleted T cells, or PBMCs.

Trimming took 5 bases from V and 8 from J, leaving 9 bases between them. The germline V gene has CDR1 SEHNR and CDR2 FQNEAQ (reference sequence). The CDR3 is 11 residues long. This TCR derives from a human donor in a cohort sampled during active COVID-19. The V and J genes are TRBV7-9 and TRBJ1-1; TRBD1 might be the D (6 bases). Sequenced: peripheral blood. DNA of the CDR3: TGTGCCAGCAGCCCCGACAGGGAAGCTTTCTTT. Translated: CASSPDREAFF.